This TCR beta chain was profiled in a study of T cell changes during pregnancy in multiple sclerosis. This clone showed up just a few times. Germline V CDR1 and CDR2: SEHNR, FQNEAQ (reference sequence). Trimming removed 5 bases from V and 2 bases from J, with 7 bases in between. This CDR3 has 12 amino acids. Sequenced by immunoSEQ multiplex PCR; TCRdb stores in-frame clones only, minus some. The table records 15,000 to 20,000 clones, over 80% of them present only once. The chain carries TRBV7-9 and TRBJ2-7; D unresolved. This sample comprised CD8+ T cells from peripheral blood mononuclear cells, obtained in the third trimester of pregnancy. This TCR was recovered from a female donor in good health, enrolled as a control in a pregnancy study. This CDR3 reads CASSRVAYEQYF. The CDR3 DNA is TGTGCCAGCAGCCGGGTCGCCTACGAGCAGTACTTC.